This paragraph reports one TCR beta chain. The target antigen is unknown. These data are taken from a study of T cell repertoires in cytomegalovirus infection. Study-level background: Both CMV infection and a matching HLA type were indicated by public TCR beta signatures. Study-wide results and caveats: Pooled public TCR beta family frequency picked out CMV carriers with the relevant HLA.

TCRdb passed the reads through MiXCR, listing each CDR3 protein once. The data hold roughly 640,000 distinct CDR3 sequences, with 20% to 25% observed a single time. The clonotype was recovered from a human donor in good health (CMV status not recorded). Some clones in this sample may be carry-over from other donors' samples. The sample was CD8+ T cells from PBMCs.

The CDR3 sequence is CASSYSASGDTQYF. In DNA, the CDR3 is TGTGCCAGCAGTTACTCGGCTAGCGGGGATACGCAGTATTTT. V usage is TRBV6-5 and J usage is TRBJ2-3; 8 bases are shared with TRBD2. Germline V CDR1 and CDR2: MNHEY, SVGAGI. The CDR3 contains 14 residues. J was trimmed by 6 bases and V by 0 bases; bases with no gene match: 2.